A single sample is the source of the 9 T cell receptor beta chains below, sequenced in a study of CD8+ T cells in alopecia areata. Investigators isolated RNA and reverse transcribed it into cDNA to act as the sequencing template. Assay: immunoSEQ multiplex PCR; the TCRdb copy retains only in-frame clones and omits some. The sample has about 100,000 clones, 60% seen once. Treatment described: oral pan-JAK inhibitor, 5-10 mg twice daily. The sequences come from CD8+ T cells sorted from blood, collected between weeks 55 and 65, from a patient treated with tofacitinib. The receptors stem from a human donor with alopecia areata.

This clone came up a few times. This chain uses TRBV11-1 with TRBJ2-5, with D unclear. CDR3 size: 14 residues. The germline V gene has CDR1 SGHAT and CDR2 FQDESV (reference sequence). V dropped 2 bases and J dropped 0 bases, with 7 bases sitting between them. The CDR3 loop is CASSLITYQETQYF. CDR3 sequence (DNA): TGTGCCAGCAGCTTAATCACGTACCAAGAGACCCAGTACTTC.

The genes are TRBV13 and TRBJ2-1; perhaps TRBD2 as D (5 bases). Trimming left V 4 bases short and J 2 bases short, with 9 bases between. The CDR3 has 14 residues. Germline CDR1 PRHDT, CDR2 FYEKMQ (reference sequence). Here the CDR3 reads CASSSEGAYNEQFF. The CDR3 bases are TGTGCCAGCAGCTCCGAGGGCGCCTACAATGAGCAGTTCTTC.

The chain combines TRBV7-9 with TRBJ2-3, with D maybe TRBD1 (6 bases). The germline V gene has CDR1 SEHNR and CDR2 FQNEAQ (reference sequence). V gave up 6 bases and J gave up 8 bases, with 27 bases separating them. The CDR3 contains 17 residues. CDR3 residues: CASRAGARADSSGTQYF. The DNA for the CDR3 is TGTGCCAGCAGGGCAGGGGCGCGGGCAGACTCGAGCGGTACGCAGTATTTT.

This clone was counted between two and nine times. Mismatch with germline at one junction end may stem from a read error. The genes are TRBV11-1 and TRBJ2-7; TRBD1 aligns across 9 bases. Germline V CDR1 and CDR2: SGHAT, FQDESV (reference sequence). CDR3 length equals 13 residues. The DNA of the CDR3 is TGTGCCAGCAGCCTGGGACCTGACAGGGGGATTCTCTTC. Its translation: CASSLGPDRGILF.

V usage is TRBV25-1 and J usage is TRBJ1-2, with 9 bases matching TRBD1. In germline, CDR1 is MGHDK, CDR2 SYGVNS. The junction had 6 bases not matched to a gene; V was cut back by 4 bases and J by 6 bases. This CDR3 region has 14 residues. CDR3 amino acids: CASSGDREGDGYTF. CDR3 bases: TGTGCCAGCAGTGGGGACAGGGAGGGAGATGGCTACACCTTC.

The chain recombines TRBV7-9 with TRBJ2-7, with 9 bases identical to TRBD1. This CDR3 comprises 15 residues. Germline V gene lookup returns CDR1 SEHNR and CDR2 FQNEAQ (reference sequence). With 4 bases clipped from V and 1 base from J, the junction kept 5 bases outside the gene matches. CDR3 in DNA: TGTGCCAGCAGCTCCCGGGACAGGGCTTCCTACGAGCAGTACTTC. Translating gives CASSSRDRASYEQYF.

The chain has TRBV27 and TRBJ2-7; D gene unclear. V was trimmed by 2 bases and J by 6 bases, leaving 11 bases between them. The V gene's germline CDR1 is MNHEY and CDR2 SMNVEV (reference sequence). The CDR3 spans 13 residues. The CDR3 loop reads CASSLGNPLEQYF. The CDR3 DNA is TGTGCCAGCAGTTTAGGGAACCCGCTCGAGCAGTACTTC.

The chain recombines TRBV5-1 with TRBJ2-7; 10 positions agree with TRBD1. The CDR3 runs to 14 residues. The germline V gene has CDR1 SGHRS and CDR2 YFSETQ. After removal of 4 bases from V and 7 bases from J, the junction contained 8 bases not matched to a gene. As DNA, the CDR3 is TGCGCCAGCAGCACCGGGACAGGGGTCTGGGAGCAGTACTTC. As protein: CASSTGTGVWEQYF.

The chain links TRBV9 to TRBJ2-5, with 9 positions matching TRBD2. Unmatched junction bases numbered 8, after V lost 0 bases and J lost 5 bases. This CDR3 contains 16 residues. Germline V gene lookup returns CDR1 SGDLS and CDR2 YYNGEE. CDR3 amino acids: CASSVEGLAGLETQYF. In DNA form, the CDR3 reads TGTGCCAGCAGCGTAGAAGGGCTAGCGGGGTTGGAGACCCAGTACTTC.